This T cell receptor beta chain is from a study of T cells after yellow fever vaccination. Findings of the study overall: Abundant clonotypes from the bulk population could have been carried over as contaminants into FACS-sorted repertoires.

There are a few counts of this clonotype. As yet, its antigen is unknown. MiXCR was run by TCRdb on the 5' RACE reads, yielding one entry per CDR3 protein. Of 250,000 to 400,000 distinct CDR3 sequences listed, about 4% were seen once; the top ten hold 20% to 25%. Trimming stripped 1 base from V and 4 bases from J, with 17 bases between. The V gene's germline CDR1 is LNHDA and CDR2 SQIVND (reference sequence). This CDR3 has 16 amino acids. The source material was PBMCs, sampled 5 days after the yellow fever booster vaccination. This TCR came from a man aged 18 to 29 who received the YFV17D yellow fever vaccine. The rearrangement joins TRBV19 to TRBJ2-7; no definite D call. The CDR3, as DNA: TGTGCCAGTAGTATAGGAGGAGCGCGTTCGAGGTACGAGCAGTACTTC. It yields the protein CASSIGGARSRYEQYF. Looking up the rest from reference TRBV19 and TRBJ2-7 gives the full variable domain: DGGITQSPKYLFRKEGQNVTLSCEQNLNHDAMYWYRQDPGQGLRLIYYSQIVNDFQKGDIAEGYSVSREKKESFPLTVTSAQKNPTAFYLCASSIGGARSRYEQYFGPGTRLTVT.